The clone carrying this TCR beta chain was counted ten times or more. What it binds is not known. What was amplified from RNA transcripts were TCR beta CDR3 regions. RT-PCR in the first round (using the HTBI primer set) targeted the TCR CDR3. TCRdb re-analysed the multiplex PCR reads in MiXCR, keeping a single row per CDR3 protein. Of approximately 600,000 distinct CDR3 sequences in the sample, approximately 15% were seen once. Germline lookup yields CDR1 MDHEN and CDR2 SYDVKM. Trimming shortened V by 7 bases and J by 0 bases, and 13 bases separated the two germline ends. This CDR3 spans 14 amino acids. This sample is part of a study of T cells in Graves' hyperthyroidism and ophthalmopathy. General study points: Researchers report that a 13 V-J model separated ophthalmopathy from stable hyperthyroidism. With a median lead of around 5.9 months before onset, the model predicted ophthalmopathy.

Participants, patients aged 18 to 65, had newly diagnosed hyperthyroidism with a duration under 2 months. The source of the PBMCs was 9.5 to 10 ml of fresh peripheral blood. The sample taken for sequencing was blood. This receptor was taken from a woman younger than 45 with Graves' hyperthyroidism that later progressed to Graves' ophthalmopathy. The chain combines TRBV28 with TRBJ2-7; either TRBD1 or TRBD2 may fit D (5 bases each). As DNA, the CDR3 is TGTGCCAGCACCACGGTCGGGGCCTCCTACGAGCAGTACTTC. Translation: CASTTVGASYEQYF.